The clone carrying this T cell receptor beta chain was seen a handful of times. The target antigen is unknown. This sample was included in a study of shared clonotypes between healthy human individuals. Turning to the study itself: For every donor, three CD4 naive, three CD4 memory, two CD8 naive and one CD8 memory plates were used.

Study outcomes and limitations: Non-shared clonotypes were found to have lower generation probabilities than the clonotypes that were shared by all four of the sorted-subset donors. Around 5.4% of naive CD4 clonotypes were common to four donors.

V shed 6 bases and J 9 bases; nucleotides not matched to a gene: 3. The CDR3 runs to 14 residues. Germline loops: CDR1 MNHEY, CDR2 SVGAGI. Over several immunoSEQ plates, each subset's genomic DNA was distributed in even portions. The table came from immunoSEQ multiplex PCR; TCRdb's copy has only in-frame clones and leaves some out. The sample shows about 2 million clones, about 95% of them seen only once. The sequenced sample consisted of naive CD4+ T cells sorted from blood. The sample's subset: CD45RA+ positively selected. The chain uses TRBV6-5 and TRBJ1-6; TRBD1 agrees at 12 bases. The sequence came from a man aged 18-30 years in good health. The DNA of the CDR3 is TGTGCCAGCAGACCGGGACAGGGGGCTTCACCCCTCCACTTT. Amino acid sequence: CASRPGQGASPLHF.